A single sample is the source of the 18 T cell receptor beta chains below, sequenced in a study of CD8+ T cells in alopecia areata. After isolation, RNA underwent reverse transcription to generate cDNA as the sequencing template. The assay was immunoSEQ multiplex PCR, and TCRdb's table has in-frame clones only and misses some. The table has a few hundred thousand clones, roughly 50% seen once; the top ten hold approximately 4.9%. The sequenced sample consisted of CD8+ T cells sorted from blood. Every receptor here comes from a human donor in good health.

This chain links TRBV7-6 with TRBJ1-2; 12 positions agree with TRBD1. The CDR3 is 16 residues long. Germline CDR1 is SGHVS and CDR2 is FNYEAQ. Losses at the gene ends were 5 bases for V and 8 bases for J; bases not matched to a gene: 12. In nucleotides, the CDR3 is TGTGCCAGCAGCCCTGGGACAGGGGGCATCGCAGGGGGCTACACCTTC. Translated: CASSPGTGGIAGGYTF.

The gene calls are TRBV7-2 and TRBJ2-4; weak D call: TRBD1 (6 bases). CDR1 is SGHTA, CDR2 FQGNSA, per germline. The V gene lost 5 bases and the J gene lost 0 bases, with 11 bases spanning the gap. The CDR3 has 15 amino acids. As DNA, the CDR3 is TGTGCCAGCAGCCCCCAGGGGCGAGCCAAAAACATTCAGTACTTC. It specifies CASSPQGRAKNIQYF.

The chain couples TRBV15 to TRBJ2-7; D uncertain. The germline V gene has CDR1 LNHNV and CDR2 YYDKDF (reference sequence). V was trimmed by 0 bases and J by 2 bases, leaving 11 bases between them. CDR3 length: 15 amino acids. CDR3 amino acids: CATSRDREWTYEQYF. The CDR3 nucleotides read TGTGCCACCAGCAGAGATCGAGAGTGGACCTACGAGCAGTACTTC.

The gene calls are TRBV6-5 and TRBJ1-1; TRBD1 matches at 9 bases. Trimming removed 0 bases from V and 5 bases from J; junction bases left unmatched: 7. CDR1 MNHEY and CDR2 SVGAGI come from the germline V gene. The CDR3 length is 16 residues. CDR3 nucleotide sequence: TGTGCCAGCAGTTACTCTTTCGACAGGGGGTTTACTGAAGCTTTCTTT. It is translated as CASSYSFDRGFTEAFF.

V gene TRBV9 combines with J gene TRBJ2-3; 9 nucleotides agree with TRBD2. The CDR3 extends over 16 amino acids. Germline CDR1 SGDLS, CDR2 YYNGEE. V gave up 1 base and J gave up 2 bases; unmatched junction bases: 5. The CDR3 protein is CASSVLSGGTTDTQYF. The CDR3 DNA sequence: TGTGCCAGCAGCGTACTAAGCGGGGGGACCACAGATACGCAGTATTTT.

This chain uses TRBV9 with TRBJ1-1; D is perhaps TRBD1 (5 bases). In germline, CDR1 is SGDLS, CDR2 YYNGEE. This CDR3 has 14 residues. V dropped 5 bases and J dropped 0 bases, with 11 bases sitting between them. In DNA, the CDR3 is TGTGCCAGCAGTGACCCAGGGATGAACACTGAAGCTTTCTTT. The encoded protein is CASSDPGMNTEAFF.

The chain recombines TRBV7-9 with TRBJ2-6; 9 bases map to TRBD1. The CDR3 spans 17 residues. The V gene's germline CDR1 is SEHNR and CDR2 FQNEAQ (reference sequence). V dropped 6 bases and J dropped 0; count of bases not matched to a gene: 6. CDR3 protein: CASSSGGQGSGANVLTF. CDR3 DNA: TGTGCCAGCAGTTCGGGGGGACAGGGCTCTGGGGCCAACGTCCTGACTTTC.

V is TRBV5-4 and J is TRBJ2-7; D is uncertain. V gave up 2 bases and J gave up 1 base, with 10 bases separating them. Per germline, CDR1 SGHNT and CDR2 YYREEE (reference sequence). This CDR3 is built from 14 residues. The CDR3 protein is CASSFGVLSYEQYF. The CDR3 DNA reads TGTGCCAGCAGCTTTGGGGTTCTTTCCTACGAGCAGTACTTC.

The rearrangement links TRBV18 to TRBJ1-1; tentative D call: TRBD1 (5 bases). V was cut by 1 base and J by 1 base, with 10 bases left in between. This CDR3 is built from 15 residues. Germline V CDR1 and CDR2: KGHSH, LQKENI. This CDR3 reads CASSPRGRPNTEAFF. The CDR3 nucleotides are TGTGCCAGCTCACCACGGGGCAGGCCGAACACTGAAGCTTTCTTT.

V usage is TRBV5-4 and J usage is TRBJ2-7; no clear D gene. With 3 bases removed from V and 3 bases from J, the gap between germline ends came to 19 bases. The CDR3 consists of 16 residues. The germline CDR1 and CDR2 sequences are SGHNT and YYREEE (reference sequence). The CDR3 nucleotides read TGTGCCAGCAGCTCCCTCGAGGCAGGAGCCAACTACGAGCAGTACTTC. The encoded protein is CASSSLEAGANYEQYF. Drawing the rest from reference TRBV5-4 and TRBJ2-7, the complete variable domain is ETGVTQSPTHLIKTRGQQVTLRCSSQSGHNTVSWYQQALGQGPQFIFQYYREEENGRGNFPPRFSGLQFPNYSSELNVNALELDDSALYLCASSSLEAGANYEQYFGPGTRLTVT.

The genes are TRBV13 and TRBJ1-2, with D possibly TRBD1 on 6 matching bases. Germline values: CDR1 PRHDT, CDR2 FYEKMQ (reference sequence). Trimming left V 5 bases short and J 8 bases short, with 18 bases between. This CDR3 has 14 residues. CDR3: CASSTQGGPGGYTF. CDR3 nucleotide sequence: TGTGCCAGCAGCACGCAAGGGGGGCCTGGGGGCTACACCTTC.

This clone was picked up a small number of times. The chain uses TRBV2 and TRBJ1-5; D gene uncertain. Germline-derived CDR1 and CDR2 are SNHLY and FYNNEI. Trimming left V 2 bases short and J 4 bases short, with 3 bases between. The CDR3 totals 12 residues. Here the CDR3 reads CASSELNQPQHF. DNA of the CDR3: TGTGCCAGCAGTGAATTAAATCAGCCCCAGCATTTT.

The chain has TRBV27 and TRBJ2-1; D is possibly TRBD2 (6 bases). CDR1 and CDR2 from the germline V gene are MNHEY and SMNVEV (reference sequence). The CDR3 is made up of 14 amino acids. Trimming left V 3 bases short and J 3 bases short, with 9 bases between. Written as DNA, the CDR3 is TGTGCCAGCAGTTTCGGGAGCTACTACAATGAGCAGTTCTTC. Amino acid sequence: CASSFGSYYNEQFF.

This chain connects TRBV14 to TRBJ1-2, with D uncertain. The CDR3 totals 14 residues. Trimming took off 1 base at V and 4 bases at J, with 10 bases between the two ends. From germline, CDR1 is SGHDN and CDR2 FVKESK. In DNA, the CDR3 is TGTGCCAGCAGCCAAGCCAGCCTAGGCTATGGCTACACCTTC. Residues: CASSQASLGYGYTF. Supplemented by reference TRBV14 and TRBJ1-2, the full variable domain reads EAGVTQFPSHSVIEKGQTVTLRCDPISGHDNLYWYRRVMGKEIKFLLHFVKESKQDESGMPNNRFLAERTGGTYSTLKVQPAELEDSGVYFCASSQASLGYGYTFGSGTRLTVV.

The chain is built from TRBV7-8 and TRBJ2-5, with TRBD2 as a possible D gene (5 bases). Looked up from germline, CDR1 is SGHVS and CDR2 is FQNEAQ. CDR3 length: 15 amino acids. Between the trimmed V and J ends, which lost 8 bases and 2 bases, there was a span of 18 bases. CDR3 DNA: TGTGCCAGCGGCCCCCGTTGGGAGATACAAGAGACCCAGTACTTC. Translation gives CASGPRWEIQETQYF.

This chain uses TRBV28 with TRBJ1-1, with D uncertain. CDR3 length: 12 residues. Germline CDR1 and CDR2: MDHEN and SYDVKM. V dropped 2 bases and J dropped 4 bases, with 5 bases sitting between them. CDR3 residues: CASSLAGTEAFF. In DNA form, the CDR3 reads TGTGCCAGCAGTTTAGCGGGCACTGAAGCTTTCTTT.

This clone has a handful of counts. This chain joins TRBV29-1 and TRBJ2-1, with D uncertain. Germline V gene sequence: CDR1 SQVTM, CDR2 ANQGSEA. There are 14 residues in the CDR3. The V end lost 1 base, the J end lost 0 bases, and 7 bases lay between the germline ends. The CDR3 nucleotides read TGCAGCGTTGAAGGGGTTAGCTCCTACAATGAGCAGTTCTTC. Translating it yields CSVEGVSSYNEQFF.

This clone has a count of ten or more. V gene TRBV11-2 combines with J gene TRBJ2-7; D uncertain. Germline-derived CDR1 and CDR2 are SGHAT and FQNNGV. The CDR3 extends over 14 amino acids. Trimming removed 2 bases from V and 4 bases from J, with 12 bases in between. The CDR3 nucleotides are TGTGCCAGCAGCTTATCCTCTCGGTTGTACGAGCAGTACTTC. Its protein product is CASSLSSRLYEQYF.